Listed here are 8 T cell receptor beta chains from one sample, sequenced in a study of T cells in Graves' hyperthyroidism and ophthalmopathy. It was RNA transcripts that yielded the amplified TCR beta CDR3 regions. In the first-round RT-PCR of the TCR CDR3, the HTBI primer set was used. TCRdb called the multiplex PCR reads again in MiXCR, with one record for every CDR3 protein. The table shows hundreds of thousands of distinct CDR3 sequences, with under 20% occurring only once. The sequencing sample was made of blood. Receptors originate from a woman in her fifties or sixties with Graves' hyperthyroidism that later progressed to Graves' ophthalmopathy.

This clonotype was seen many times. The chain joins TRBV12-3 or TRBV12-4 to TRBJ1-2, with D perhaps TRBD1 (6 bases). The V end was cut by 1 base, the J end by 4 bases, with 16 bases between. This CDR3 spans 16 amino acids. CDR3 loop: CASSLGRRLQGYGYTF. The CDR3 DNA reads TGTGCCAGCAGTTTAGGTAGGCGCCTACAGGGCTATGGCTACACCTTC.

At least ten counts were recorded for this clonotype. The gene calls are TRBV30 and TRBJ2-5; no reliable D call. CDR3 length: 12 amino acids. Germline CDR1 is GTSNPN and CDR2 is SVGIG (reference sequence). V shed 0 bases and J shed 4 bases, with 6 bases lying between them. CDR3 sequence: CAWSVFRETQYF. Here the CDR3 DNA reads TGTGCCTGGAGTGTATTTCGAGAGACCCAGTACTTC.

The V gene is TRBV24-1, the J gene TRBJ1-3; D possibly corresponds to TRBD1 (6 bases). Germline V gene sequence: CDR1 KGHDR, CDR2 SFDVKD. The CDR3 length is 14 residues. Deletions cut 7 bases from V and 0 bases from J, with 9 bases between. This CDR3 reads CATSSGASGNTIYF. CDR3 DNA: TGTGCCACCAGCTCAGGGGCCTCTGGAAACACCATATATTTT.

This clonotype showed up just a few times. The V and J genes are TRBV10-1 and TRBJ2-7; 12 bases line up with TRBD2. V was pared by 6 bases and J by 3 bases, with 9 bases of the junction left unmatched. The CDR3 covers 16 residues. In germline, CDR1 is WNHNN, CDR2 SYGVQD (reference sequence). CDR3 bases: TGCGCCAGCAGCCCCAGACTAGCGGGGGCAAACTACGAGCAGTACTTC. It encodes CASSPRLAGANYEQYF.

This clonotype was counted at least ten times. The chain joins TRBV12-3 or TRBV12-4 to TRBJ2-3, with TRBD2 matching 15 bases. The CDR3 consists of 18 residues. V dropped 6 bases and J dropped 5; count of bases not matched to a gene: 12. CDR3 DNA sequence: TGTGCCAGCAGCGCCGGGACTAGCGGGGGGTTAGTAAGAGATACGCAGTATTTT. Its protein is CASSAGTSGGLVRDTQYF.

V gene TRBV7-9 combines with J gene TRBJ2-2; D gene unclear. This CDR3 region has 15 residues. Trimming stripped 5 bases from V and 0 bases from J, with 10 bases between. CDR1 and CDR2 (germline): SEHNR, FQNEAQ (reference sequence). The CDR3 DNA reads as TGTGCCAGCAGCAAAGACGGACCGAACACCGGGGAGCTGTTTTTT. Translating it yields CASSKDGPNTGELFF.

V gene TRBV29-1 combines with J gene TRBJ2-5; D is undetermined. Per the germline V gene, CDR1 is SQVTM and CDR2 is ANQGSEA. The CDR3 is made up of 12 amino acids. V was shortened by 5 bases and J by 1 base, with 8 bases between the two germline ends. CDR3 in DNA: TGCAGCGTTTTTGCAGGCCAAGAGACCCAGTACTTC. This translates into CSVFAGQETQYF. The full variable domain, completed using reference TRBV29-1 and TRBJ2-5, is SAVISQKPSRDICQRGTSLTIQCQVDSQVTMMFWYRQQPGQSLTLIATANQGSEATYESGFVIDKFPISRPNLTFSTLTVSNMSPEDSSIYLCSVFAGQETQYFGPGTRLLVL.

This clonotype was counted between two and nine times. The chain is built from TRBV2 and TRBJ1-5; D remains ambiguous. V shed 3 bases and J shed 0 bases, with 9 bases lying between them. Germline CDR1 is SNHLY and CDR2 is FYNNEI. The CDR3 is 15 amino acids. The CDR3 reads CASSDWQYSNQPQHF. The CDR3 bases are TGTGCCAGCAGTGACTGGCAATATAGCAATCAGCCCCAGCATTTT.